This T cell receptor beta chain was sequenced in a study of beta chain features in type 1 diabetes. The CDR3 totals 15 residues. Losses at the gene ends were 5 bases for V and 4 bases for J; bases not matched to a gene: 10. Germline assignment: CDR1 SGHNT and CDR2 YYREEE (reference sequence). The isolated RNA, all of it, was reverse transcribed, so expressed TCRB transcripts were what got sequenced. Clones were sequenced by immunoSEQ multiplex PCR, and TCRdb holds only the in-frame ones, with some missing. This table holds about 450,000 clones, about 10% found once. The sample taken for sequencing was naive CD4+ T cells from blood. The rearrangement uses TRBV5-4 and TRBJ2-7, with 9 bases that match TRBD1. This sequence was found in a woman in her late teens or twenties in good health. The CDR3: CASRQQPGQGYEQYV. CDR3 sequence (DNA): TGTGCCAGCAGACAACAGCCGGGACAGGGTTACGAGCAGTACGTC.